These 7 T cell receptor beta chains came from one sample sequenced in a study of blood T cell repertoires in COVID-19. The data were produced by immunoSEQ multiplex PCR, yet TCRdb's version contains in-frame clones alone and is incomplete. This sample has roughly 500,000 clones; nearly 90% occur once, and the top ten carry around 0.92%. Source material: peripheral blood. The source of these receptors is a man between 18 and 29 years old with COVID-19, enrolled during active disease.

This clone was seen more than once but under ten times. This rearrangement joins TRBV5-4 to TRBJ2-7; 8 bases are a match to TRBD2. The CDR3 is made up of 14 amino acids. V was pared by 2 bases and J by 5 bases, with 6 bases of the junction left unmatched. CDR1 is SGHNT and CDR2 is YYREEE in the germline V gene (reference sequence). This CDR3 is CASSFRGGPHEQYF. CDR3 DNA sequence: TGTGCCAGCAGCTTTCGGGGGGGGCCCCACGAGCAGTACTTC.

The CDR3 nucleotides read TGTGCCAGCAGCGGACAGACACGACTCACCACAGATACGCAGTATTTT. As protein: CASSGQTRLTTDTQYF. V is TRBV9 and J is TRBJ2-3, with D possibly matching TRBD1 (5 bases). Between the trimmed V and J ends, which lost 3 bases and 2 bases, there was a span of 16 bases. The CDR3 loop spans 16 amino acids. From germline, CDR1 is SGDLS and CDR2 YYNGEE.

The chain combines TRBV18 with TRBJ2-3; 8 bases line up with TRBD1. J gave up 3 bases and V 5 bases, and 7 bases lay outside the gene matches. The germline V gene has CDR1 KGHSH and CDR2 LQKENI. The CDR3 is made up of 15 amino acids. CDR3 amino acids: CASSWLQGATDTQYF. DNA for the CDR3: TGTGCCAGCTCATGGTTGCAGGGGGCTACAGATACGCAGTATTTT.

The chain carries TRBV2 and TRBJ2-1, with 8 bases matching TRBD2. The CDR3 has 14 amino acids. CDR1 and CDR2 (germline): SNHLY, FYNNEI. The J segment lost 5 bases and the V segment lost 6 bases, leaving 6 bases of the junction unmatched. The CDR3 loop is CASRTSGLNNEQFF. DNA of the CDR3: TGTGCCAGCAGAACTAGCGGCTTGAACAATGAGCAGTTCTTC.

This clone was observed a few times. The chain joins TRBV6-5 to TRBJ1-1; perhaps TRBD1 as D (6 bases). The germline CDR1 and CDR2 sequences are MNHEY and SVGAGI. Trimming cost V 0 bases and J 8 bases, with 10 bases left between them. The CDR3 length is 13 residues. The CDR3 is CASSYSGAIEAFF. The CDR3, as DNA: TGTGCCAGCAGTTACTCGGGGGCCATAGAAGCTTTCTTT.

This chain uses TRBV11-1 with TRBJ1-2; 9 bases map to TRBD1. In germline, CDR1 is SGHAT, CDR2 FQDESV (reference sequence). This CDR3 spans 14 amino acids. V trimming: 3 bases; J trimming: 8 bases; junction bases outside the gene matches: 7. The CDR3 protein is CASSFPGQGGGYTF. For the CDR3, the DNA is TGTGCCAGCAGCTTCCCGGGACAGGGTGGAGGCTACACCTTC.

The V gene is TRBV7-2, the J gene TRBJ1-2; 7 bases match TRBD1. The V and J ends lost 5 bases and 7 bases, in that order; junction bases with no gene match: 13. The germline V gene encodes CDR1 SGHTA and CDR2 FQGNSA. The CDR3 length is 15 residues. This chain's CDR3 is CASSRPRQGESGYTF. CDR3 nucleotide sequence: TGTGCCAGCAGCCGTCCTAGACAGGGAGAGTCTGGCTACACCTTC.